The sequence of this TCR beta chain was determined in a study of blood T cell repertoires in COVID-19. Study context: Samples came from the United States, Italy and Spain, spanning acute and convalescent COVID-19. In each case, the material was cDNA or gDNA derived from T cells, B-cell-depleted T cells, or PBMCs.

In the original workflow: From reference gene primer amplification, estimates of nucleated cell counts were derived. Using immunoSEQ multiplex PCR, the repertoire was profiled, and TCRdb retains in-frame clones only, with some absent. V and J calls and clone size are given by that table; D and trimming were obtained from the DNA. The table has tens of thousands of clones, less than 85% seen once; the top ten hold about 16%. The sample consisted of peripheral blood. The sequence came from an elderly man with active COVID-19.

The CDR3 sequence is CASSYPAGGAIETQYF. The DNA of the CDR3 is TGTGCCAGCAGTTACCCGGCCGGGGGGGCCATCGAGACCCAGTACTTC. This chain uses TRBV6-2 or TRBV6-3 with TRBJ2-5; 8 nucleotides agree with TRBD2. V gave up 2 bases and J gave up 5 bases; unmatched junction bases: 10. This CDR3 spans 16 amino acids. Germline values: CDR1 MNHEY, CDR2 SVGEGT.